This paragraph reports one T cell receptor beta chain. TCRdb's table, derived via immunoSEQ multiplex PCR, lists solely in-frame clones and lacks some. Among over 150,000 clones, under 95% were seen once, and the ten largest hold around 3.1%. The data were taken from a study of cytomegalovirus exposure and HLA in healthy donors. The CDR3 consists of 17 residues. The junction had 10 bases not matched to a gene; V was cut back by 3 bases and J by 2 bases. Germline lookup yields CDR1 MDHEN and CDR2 SYDVKM. Sequencing was carried out using PBMCs. This clonotype was obtained from a woman aged 18-29 years in good health and CMV-seropositive. The chain is built from TRBV28 and TRBJ1-1; 9 bases fit TRBD1. The CDR3 nucleotides are TGTGCCAGCAGTTTTGGGGACAGGGAGCTTCCAAACACTGAAGCTTTCTTT. Encoded protein: CASSFGDRELPNTEAFF.